A single sample is the source of the 7 T cell receptor beta chains below, sequenced in a study of cytomegalovirus exposure and HLA in healthy donors. The PCR made use of 60 Vbeta and 13 Jbeta primers. Here immunoSEQ multiplex PCR was the method, and the copy in TCRdb shows in-frame clones only, minus some. The sample yields about 130,000 clones, about 74% seen once. The specimen was PBMCs. The source of these receptors is a woman between 50 and 59 years old in good health and CMV-seropositive.

This chain connects TRBV7-2 to TRBJ2-1; TRBD2 agrees at 7 bases. Germline-derived CDR1 and CDR2 are SGHTA and FQGNSA. This CDR3 is 16 amino acids long. With V trimmed by 5 bases and J by 1 base, 8 bases remained unmatched. The CDR3 region is CASSITGRGSYNEQFF. In DNA, the CDR3 is TGTGCCAGCAGCATTACGGGGCGGGGGTCCTACAATGAGCAGTTCTTC. Variable domain in full (rest from reference TRBV7-2 and TRBJ2-1): GAGVSQSPSNKVTEKGKDVELRCDPISGHTALYWYRQSLGQGLEFLIYFQGNSAPDKSGLPSDRFSAERTGGSVSTLTIQRTQQEDSAVYLCASSITGRGSYNEQFFGPGTRLTVL.

Only a few counts were recorded for this clone. The gene calls are TRBV28 and TRBJ2-1, with TRBD1 matching over 12 bases. This CDR3 is 15 amino acids long. The germline V gene has CDR1 MDHEN and CDR2 SYDVKM. With V trimmed by 4 bases and J by 10 bases, 8 bases remained unmatched. CDR3 loop: CASSYPGQGAGEQFF. The CDR3 region has the DNA TGTGCCAGCAGTTATCCGGGACAGGGGGCAGGGGAGCAGTTCTTC.

V gene TRBV18 combines with J gene TRBJ1-6, with D unclear. V lost 3 bases and J lost 9, with 9 bases in between. Looked up from germline, CDR1 is KGHSH and CDR2 is LQKENI. CDR3 length: 13 amino acids. CDR3 sequence (DNA): TGTGCCAGCTCACCCGAAGCGGGTTCACCCCTCCACTTT. It translates to CASSPEAGSPLHF.

The chain combines TRBV28 with TRBJ1-2; TRBD1 aligns across 7 bases. The germline V gene has CDR1 MDHEN and CDR2 SYDVKM. V was clipped by 6 bases and J by 4 bases; unmatched bases: 8. The CDR3 runs to 14 residues. The CDR3 sequence is CASSRGTAIYGYTF. CDR3 nucleotides: TGTGCCAGCAGCCGCGGGACAGCTATCTATGGCTACACCTTC.

This clone was observed once. The rearrangement links TRBV15 to TRBJ1-5; TRBD1 might be the D (6 bases). The V and J ends lost 3 bases and 6 bases respectively, with 15 bases between them. Germline CDR1 LNHNV, CDR2 YYDKDF (reference sequence). The CDR3 covers 15 residues. The CDR3 here is CATSSDPQGRQPQHF. For the CDR3, the DNA is TGTGCCACCAGCAGCGATCCACAGGGCCGTCAGCCCCAGCATTTT.

This chain joins TRBV2 and TRBJ2-4; D unresolved. CDR3 size: 14 residues. Trimming cost V 2 bases and J 0 bases, with 5 bases left between them. Germline lookup yields CDR1 SNHLY and CDR2 FYNNEI. CDR3 sequence: CASSEQLAKNIQYF. Written as DNA, the CDR3 is TGTGCCAGCAGTGAACAGTTAGCCAAAAACATTCAGTACTTC.

The V and J genes are TRBV2 and TRBJ2-3; unclear D gene. This CDR3 spans 15 amino acids. The V end was cut by 7 bases, the J end by 0 bases, with 14 bases between. The germline CDR1 and CDR2 sequences are SNHLY and FYNNEI. The CDR3 region is CASTRITTSTDTQYF. CDR3 nucleotides: TGTGCCAGCACAAGAATCACTACTAGCACAGATACGCAGTATTTT. The full variable domain, rest sourced from reference TRBV2 and TRBJ2-3, is EPEVTQTPSHQVTQMGQEVILRCVPISNHLYFYWYRQILGQKVEFLVSFYNNEISEKSEIFDDQFSVERPDGSNFTLKIRSTKLEDSAMYFCASTRITTSTDTQYFGPGTRLTVL.